This entry describes one TCR beta chain. Trimming pared 6 bases from V and 7 bases from J, leaving 15 bases between. CDR3 length: 13 residues. These data belong to a study of blood T cell repertoires in COVID-19. Whole-study context: Italy, Spain and the United States were the sources of the convalescent and acute COVID-19 samples.

Clones were read by immunoSEQ multiplex PCR, and TCRdb kept only the in-frame ones, dropping some. The sample consists of 110,000 to 150,000 clones, roughly 85% of them appearing once. The clonotype comes from a middle-aged man with acute or convalescent COVID-19. The sequencing input was peripheral blood. The chain joins TRBV12-3 or TRBV12-4 to TRBJ1-2, with D maybe TRBD1 (6 bases). The CDR3 DNA is TGTGCCAGCAGACCTCAGGACAGTGGTGGCTACACCTTC. Protein sequence: CASRPQDSGGYTF.